One and the same sample provided the 21 T cell receptor beta chains below, sequenced in a study of T cell changes during pregnancy in multiple sclerosis. The repertoire was sequenced with immunoSEQ multiplex PCR; TCRdb's copy has only in-frame clones and lacks some. The table shows about 59,000 clones, with 90% to 95% occurring only once. Sequencing was performed on CD8+ T cells from peripheral blood mononuclear cells, taken after pregnancy. The receptor set was obtained from a female donor with multiple sclerosis, enrolled in a pregnancy study.

The chain is built from TRBV4-1 and TRBJ1-1, with 7 bases fitting TRBD1. The germline V gene has CDR1 MGHRA and CDR2 YSYEKL. This CDR3 is 12 amino acids long. V lost 2 bases and J lost 6; bases outside the gene matches: 0. CDR3 region: CASSQTGAEAFF. In DNA, the CDR3 is TGCGCCAGCAGCCAAACAGGGGCTGAAGCTTTCTTT.

The chain employs TRBV7-9 and TRBJ2-7, with a tentative D call TRBD2 (5 bases). Germline CDR1 SEHNR, CDR2 FQNEAQ (reference sequence). The CDR3 spans 14 residues. Trimming cost V 5 bases and J 6 bases, with 17 bases left between them. CDR3 DNA sequence: TGTGCCAGCAGCCAAAGGACTGCGCCCCTCGAGCAGTACTTC. Amino acids: CASSQRTAPLEQYF.

This chain uses TRBV19 with TRBJ2-1; 8 nucleotides match TRBD1. This CDR3 spans 14 amino acids. The V gene's germline CDR1 is LNHDA and CDR2 SQIVND (reference sequence). V trimming: 8 bases; J trimming: 5 bases; junction bases outside the gene matches: 8. The CDR3 here is CASSPGGGNNEQFF. CDR3 DNA: TGTGCCAGTTCCCCAGGGGGCGGAAACAATGAGCAGTTCTTC. Variable domain in full (rest from reference TRBV19 and TRBJ2-1): DGGITQSPKYLFRKEGQNVTLSCEQNLNHDAMYWYRQDPGQGLRLIYYSQIVNDFQKGDIAEGYSVSREKKESFPLTVTSAQKNPTAFYLCASSPGGGNNEQFFGPGTRLTVL.

The chain carries TRBV2 and TRBJ2-1, with 11 positions matching TRBD2. From germline, CDR1 is SNHLY and CDR2 FYNNEI. With V trimmed by 7 bases and J by 7 bases, 6 bases remained unmatched. CDR3 length equals 14 residues. The DNA for the CDR3 is TGTGCCAGCACGATAGCGGGAGGGCCAAATGAGCAGTTCTTC. It specifies CASTIAGGPNEQFF.

The chain carries TRBV29-1 and TRBJ2-2, with 14 bases that match TRBD2. V was clipped by 5 bases and J by 6 bases; unmatched bases: 11. The germline gives CDR1 SQVTM, CDR2 ANQGSEA. The CDR3 is made up of 17 amino acids. Here the CDR3 reads CSVLLTSGRALAGELFF. DNA of the CDR3: TGCAGCGTTCTTCTGACTAGCGGGAGGGCGTTGGCCGGGGAGCTGTTTTTT.

The chain recombines TRBV6-5 with TRBJ2-7; 11 bases align to TRBD1. CDR3 size: 14 residues. Per germline, CDR1 MNHEY and CDR2 SVGAGI. The trim removed 4 bases at V and 7 bases at J, leaving 6 bases unmatched. CDR3 sequence (DNA): TGTGCCAGCAGTTCTGGGACAGGGGGGGGAGAGCAGTACTTC. Its protein is CASSSGTGGGEQYF.

This chain joins TRBV9 and TRBJ2-1; a weak D match, TRBD2 (5 bases). The CDR3 length is 20 residues. Germline V gene lookup returns CDR1 SGDLS and CDR2 YYNGEE. The ends were cut back, 0 bases at V and 2 bases at J, with 24 bases in the middle. The CDR3 protein is CASSVVEGNPSPRTYNEQFF. In DNA form, the CDR3 reads TGTGCCAGCAGCGTAGTAGAGGGCAACCCTAGTCCGAGGACCTACAATGAGCAGTTCTTC. The full variable domain, in which reference TRBV9 and TRBJ2-1 provide the parts outside the CDR3, is DSGVTQTPKHLITATGQRVTLRCSPRSGDLSVYWYQQSLDQGLQFLIQYYNGEERAKGNILERFSAQQFPDLHSELNLSSLELGDSALYFCASSVVEGNPSPRTYNEQFFGPGTRLTVL.

The chain couples TRBV9 to TRBJ2-3; a possible D gene is TRBD1 (6 bases). This CDR3 has 15 amino acids. V dropped 3 bases and J dropped 5 bases, with 16 bases sitting between them. The V gene's germline CDR1 is SGDLS and CDR2 YYNGEE. CDR3 sequence reads: CASSAGQSPGDTQYF. DNA of the CDR3: TGTGCCAGCAGCGCTGGACAGTCCCCGGGAGATACGCAGTATTTT.

This clone occurred once. This chain joins TRBV14 and TRBJ2-1; TRBD1 matches at 7 bases. The ends lost 0 bases at V and 2 bases at J; junction bases unmatched: 4. Germline V gives CDR1 SGHDN, CDR2 FVKESK. This CDR3 is 16 amino acids long. Written as DNA, the CDR3 is TGTGCCAGCAGCCAAGAATCAGGACAGGCCTACAATGAGCAGTTCTTC. This codes for CASSQESGQAYNEQFF.

The chain uses TRBV7-2 and TRBJ2-7; D possibly corresponds to TRBD1 (6 bases). CDR3 size: 15 residues. Trimming removed 2 bases at V and 5 bases at J, with 16 bases between. Germline V gene lookup returns CDR1 SGHTA and CDR2 FQGNSA. CDR3 nucleotides: TGTGCCAGCAGCTTATACCTCTCTAGGACAGACGAGCAGTACTTC. Protein: CASSLYLSRTDEQYF.

This sequence joins TRBV27 and TRBJ1-5; TRBD1 might be the D (5 bases). CDR3 length: 14 amino acids. The germline CDR1 and CDR2 sequences are MNHEY and SMNVEV (reference sequence). V was cut by 1 base and J by 3 bases, with 7 bases left in between. The CDR3 spells CASSLLGDNQPQHF. Here the CDR3 DNA reads TGTGCCAGCAGTTTATTAGGGGACAATCAGCCCCAGCATTTT.

The V call is TRBV21-1, the J call TRBJ2-7; the listed D gene, TRBD2, was not tested against the DNA. TRBV21-1 is shown as a pseudogene. The CDR3 is made up of 15 amino acids. CDR3 DNA sequence: TGTGCCAGCAGCAAAGGGACTAGCGGGAGGCGGGAGCAGTACTTC. Translation: CASSKGTSGRREQYF.

V is TRBV2 and J is TRBJ1-1; 10 nucleotides agree with TRBD1. CDR3 size: 13 residues. Germline V CDR1 and CDR2: SNHLY, FYNNEI. V shed 7 bases, J shed 5 bases, and the junction held 4 bases outside the gene matches. The CDR3 sequence: CASIGQGGTEAFF. The CDR3 region has the DNA TGTGCCAGCATTGGACAGGGGGGGACTGAAGCTTTCTTT.

The genes are TRBV6-1 and TRBJ2-7, with a weak D call TRBD2 (7 bases). V gave up 1 base and J gave up 5 bases, with 12 bases separating them. The CDR3 consists of 14 residues. The V gene's germline CDR1 is MNHNS and CDR2 SASEGT. This CDR3 is CASSEVGGQDEQYF. The CDR3 DNA sequence: TGTGCCAGCAGTGAAGTGGGGGGGCAAGACGAGCAGTACTTC.

The genes are TRBV29-1 and TRBJ1-1; D possibly corresponds to TRBD1 (5 bases). Per germline, CDR1 SQVTM and CDR2 ANQGSEA. CDR3 size: 12 residues. V was cut by 7 bases and J by 0 bases, with 9 bases left in between. The CDR3 DNA follows: TGCAGCGCCCGACAGTTGAACACTGAAGCTTTCTTT. This translates into CSARQLNTEAFF.

The chain combines TRBV18 with TRBJ2-1, with 7 bases lining up with TRBD2. CDR3 size: 16 residues. The ends lost 0 bases at V and 6 bases at J; junction bases unmatched: 8. Germline V gene data show CDR1 as KGHSH and CDR2 as LQKENI. CDR3 protein: CASSPPLAGVGNEQFF. CDR3 DNA sequence: TGTGCCAGCTCACCACCTTTGGCGGGAGTTGGCAATGAGCAGTTCTTC.

The rearrangement joins TRBV5-4 to TRBJ2-7; D call uncertain. V lost 4 bases and J lost 0, with 5 bases in between. This CDR3 region has 12 residues. Germline V gene data show CDR1 as SGHNT and CDR2 as YYREEE (reference sequence). CDR3 nucleotides: TGTGCCAGCAGCCAAAACTCCTACGAGCAGTACTTC. This translates into CASSQNSYEQYF.

Only a few counts were recorded for this clone. J is TRBJ1-1 and V is TRBV29-1, with D tentatively TRBD1 (5 bases). CDR3 length equals 12 residues. Trimming left V 4 bases short and J 1 base short, with 7 bases between. CDR1 and CDR2 (germline): SQVTM, ANQGSEA. The CDR3 reads CSVGRENTEAFF. For the CDR3, the DNA is TGCAGCGTTGGCAGGGAGAACACTGAAGCTTTCTTT.

The chain has TRBV6-1 and TRBJ2-1, with D tentatively TRBD2 (5 bases). Between the trimmed V and J ends, which lost 11 bases and 8 bases, there was a span of 13 bases. CDR1 is MNHNS, CDR2 SASEGT, per germline. The CDR3 length is 11 residues. CDR3 region: CASGRVDEQFF. CDR3 nucleotide sequence: TGTGCCTCCGGGCGGGTGGATGAGCAGTTCTTC.

The rearrangement uses TRBV5-1 and TRBJ1-1; 7 nucleotides line up with TRBD1. Losses at the gene ends were 4 bases for V and 3 bases for J; bases not matched to a gene: 9. This CDR3 has 15 amino acids. From germline, CDR1 is SGHRS and CDR2 YFSETQ. CDR3 residues: CASSLRQGRDTEAFF. CDR3 nucleotide sequence: TGCGCCAGCAGCCTGAGACAGGGTCGGGACACTGAAGCTTTCTTT. The whole variable domain, filled in from reference TRBV5-1 and TRBJ1-1, reads KAGVTQTPRYLIKTRGQQVTLSCSPISGHRSVSWYQQTPGQGLQFLFEYFSETQRNKGNFPGRFSGRQFSNSRSEMNVSTLELGDSALYLCASSLRQGRDTEAFFGQGTRLTVV.

The chain recombines TRBV5-4 with TRBJ1-2; 10 nucleotides agree with TRBD1. The CDR3 has 15 amino acids. Germline V gene sequence: CDR1 SGHNT, CDR2 YYREEE (reference sequence). The V gene end was trimmed by 4 bases and the J gene end by 4 bases; junction bases not matched to a gene: 7. The CDR3 here is CASSVDRGRAYGYTF. CDR3 DNA sequence: TGTGCCAGCAGCGTCGACAGGGGGCGCGCCTATGGCTACACCTTC.